Shown below are 30 T cell receptor beta chains from a single sample sequenced in a study of cytomegalovirus exposure and HLA in healthy donors. The PCR ran on 60 Vbeta and 13 Jbeta primers. Only in-frame clones appear in the TCRdb table, and some are missing; sequencing was by immunoSEQ multiplex PCR. The sample holds 150,000 or so clones; 80% are singletons and the top ten take about 15%. The sample taken for sequencing was PBMCs. The receptors originated from a woman aged 40 to 50 in good health and CMV-seronegative.

The count of this clone is one. The V call is TRBV11-2, the J call TRBJ2-1; D gene unclear. V dropped 2 bases and J dropped 4 bases, with 9 bases sitting between them. Germline values: CDR1 SGHAT, CDR2 FQNNGV. There are 14 residues in the CDR3. The CDR3 loop is CASSLMVQYNEQFF. Here the CDR3 DNA reads TGTGCCAGCAGCTTAATGGTACAATACAATGAGCAGTTCTTC.

The V and J genes are TRBV6-6 and TRBJ1-4; possible D gene TRBD1, 5 bases. This CDR3 region has 16 residues. V dropped 0 bases and J dropped 7 bases, with 15 bases sitting between them. CDR1 and CDR2 from the germline V gene are MNHNY and SVGAGI (reference sequence). This chain's CDR3 is CASSYSIPGGGEKLFF. The CDR3 DNA reads TGTGCCAGCAGTTACTCGATTCCGGGGGGAGGTGAAAAACTGTTTTTT.

The chain uses TRBV6-5 and TRBJ2-7; 10 bases match TRBD1. Trimming at V came to 4 bases and at J to 7 bases, leaving 7 bases not matched to a gene. The CDR3 covers 14 residues. Looked up from germline, CDR1 is MNHEY and CDR2 is SVGAGI. This CDR3 is CASSLRDRGGEQYF. The DNA for the CDR3 is TGTGCCAGCAGTTTGCGGGACAGGGGTGGGGAGCAGTACTTC.

V is TRBV7-9 and J is TRBJ1-4; D is perhaps TRBD1 (5 bases). The CDR3 sequence is 14 residues long. V was shortened by 3 bases and J by 8 bases, with 13 bases between the two germline ends. Germline V gene sequence: CDR1 SEHNR, CDR2 FQNEAQ (reference sequence). As DNA, the CDR3 is TGTGCCAGCAGCTTGACCGGGACTGGAGAAAAACTGTTTTTT. Translating gives CASSLTGTGEKLFF.

J is TRBJ2-2 and V is TRBV11-2, with D possibly being TRBD2 (6 bases). The CDR3 has 16 amino acids. Germline V gene data show CDR1 as SGHAT and CDR2 as FQNNGV. The V end was cut by 1 base, the J end by 6 bases, with 15 bases between. The CDR3 sequence: CASSLGGSGRPGELFF. DNA of the CDR3: TGTGCCAGCAGCTTAGGCGGTAGCGGTCGCCCCGGGGAGCTGTTTTTT.

This clone was recorded once. The chain employs TRBV4-2 and TRBJ1-1; D is perhaps TRBD1 (6 bases). Germline CDR1 LGHNA, CDR2 YNFKEQ. The CDR3 is 15 residues long. V was cut by 0 bases and J by 4 bases, with 12 bases left in between. The CDR3 nucleotides read TGTGCCAGCAGCCAAGATTGGCAGGGGAGCACTGAAGCTTTCTTT. This encodes CASSQDWQGSTEAFF.

The chain combines TRBV5-6 with TRBJ2-7; the D gene is possibly TRBD2 (5 bases). CDR1 is SGHDT and CDR2 is YYEEEE in the germline V gene. This CDR3 has 15 residues. Trimming took off 4 bases at V and 7 bases at J, with 21 bases between the two ends. The CDR3 DNA follows: TGTGCCAGCAGCCTCCGTGGAGCGGAGAGGGTGGAGCAGTACTTC. Translating gives CASSLRGAERVEQYF.

The rearrangement uses TRBV5-1 and TRBJ2-1; the D is unclear. Germline V gene data show CDR1 as SGHRS and CDR2 as YFSETQ. V was shortened by 2 bases and J by 9 bases, with 21 bases between the two germline ends. The CDR3 runs 16 residues. The CDR3 DNA reads as TGCGCCAGCAGCTTTCCGTCTGTGGGCCGTACTGGTGAGCAGTTCTTC. This codes for CASSFPSVGRTGEQFF.

This chain joins TRBV7-9 and TRBJ2-1; 13 bases match TRBD2. The CDR3 length is 15 residues. Trimming cost V 4 bases and J 4 bases; bases outside gene matches: 1. The germline V gene encodes CDR1 SEHNR and CDR2 FQNEAQ (reference sequence). The CDR3 is CASSSTSGGYNEQFF. DNA for the CDR3: TGTGCCAGCAGCTCGACTAGCGGGGGGTACAATGAGCAGTTCTTC.

The chain links TRBV19 to TRBJ2-2, with 7 bases identical to TRBD2. This CDR3 comprises 20 residues. V lost 1 base and J lost 0; bases outside the gene matches: 14. Germline lookup yields CDR1 LNHDA and CDR2 SQIVND (reference sequence). In nucleotides, the CDR3 is TGTGCCAGTAGTATAGCTCAAAGGGGTAGCGGGCCTGCGAACACCGGGGAGCTGTTTTTT. It codes for CASSIAQRGSGPANTGELFF. Together with reference TRBV19 and TRBJ2-2, the CDR3 gives the full variable domain: DGGITQSPKYLFRKEGQNVTLSCEQNLNHDAMYWYRQDPGQGLRLIYYSQIVNDFQKGDIAEGYSVSREKKESFPLTVTSAQKNPTAFYLCASSIAQRGSGPANTGELFFGEGSRLTVL.

The chain joins TRBV28 to TRBJ2-7; 8 nucleotides agree with TRBD2. J lost 5 bases, V lost 3 bases, and 18 bases had no gene match. Germline loops: CDR1 MDHEN, CDR2 SYDVKM. CDR3 length: 18 residues. CDR3 amino acids: CASSFLSLKDSGSHEQYF. The CDR3 DNA reads as TGTGCCAGCAGTTTCCTCTCACTTAAAGACAGCGGGAGCCACGAGCAGTACTTC.

This clone was recorded once. The V and J genes are TRBV6-1 and TRBJ1-3; D gene ambiguous. Between the trimmed V and J ends, which lost 5 bases and 0 bases, there was a span of 8 bases. Germline V gene lookup returns CDR1 MNHNS and CDR2 SASEGT. CDR3 length: 14 residues. This CDR3 reads CASSPTGSGNTIYF. The CDR3 nucleotides are TGTGCCAGCAGTCCTACGGGCTCTGGAAACACCATATATTTT.

The chain employs TRBV30 and TRBJ1-2; D may be TRBD1 (5 bases). The germline V gene encodes CDR1 GTSNPN and CDR2 SVGIG (reference sequence). Trimming shortened V by 1 base and J by 7 bases, and 13 bases separated the two germline ends. The CDR3 totals 13 residues. The CDR3: CAWSATQGGGYTF. CDR3 nucleotides: TGTGCCTGGAGTGCAACTCAGGGTGGTGGCTACACCTTC.

The rearrangement links TRBV20-1 to TRBJ2-7, with D unclear. V was trimmed by 6 bases and J by 6 bases, leaving 9 bases between them. Germline values: CDR1 DFQATT, CDR2 SNEGSKA (reference sequence). CDR3 length equals 10 residues. Here the CDR3 DNA reads TGCAGTGCCCAGCGAGGCGAGCAGTACTTC. This sequence encodes CSAQRGEQYF.

The genes are TRBV29-1 and TRBJ1-1; D perhaps matches TRBD1 (5 bases). Germline assignment: CDR1 SQVTM and CDR2 ANQGSEA. Trimming removed 2 bases from V and 0 bases from J, with 10 bases in between. CDR3 length equals 14 residues. CDR3: CSVESPGLNTEAFF. CDR3 nucleotide sequence: TGCAGCGTTGAATCGCCAGGGTTGAACACTGAAGCTTTCTTT.

This chain joins TRBV4-2 and TRBJ1-1; tentative D call: TRBD1 (5 bases). The CDR3 loop spans 15 amino acids. Germline CDR1 and CDR2: LGHNA and YNFKEQ. The V end was cut by 1 base, the J end by 4 bases, with 13 bases between. The CDR3, as DNA: TGTGCCAGCAGCCAAGTTTTTTCGGGGGGCACTGAAGCTTTCTTT. Its translation: CASSQVFSGGTEAFF.

The rearrangement uses TRBV6-5 and TRBJ1-6, with D possibly being TRBD1 (6 bases). Per germline, CDR1 MNHEY and CDR2 SVGAGI. The CDR3 runs to 14 residues. Trimming left V 8 bases short and J 2 bases short, with 10 bases between. CDR3 in amino acids: CASGGRAYNSPLHF. CDR3 DNA sequence: TGTGCCAGCGGGGGCAGGGCCTATAATTCACCCCTCCACTTT.

The chain recombines TRBV4-1 with TRBJ1-5, with 10 bases that match TRBD1. CDR1 MGHRA and CDR2 YSYEKL come from the germline V gene. J was trimmed by 0 bases and V by 1 base; bases with no gene match: 3. This CDR3 has 17 residues. DNA of the CDR3: TGCGCCAGCAGCCAAGGAGGGACAGGGGCTAGCAATCAGCCCCAGCATTTT. It codes for CASSQGGTGASNQPQHF.

The J gene is TRBJ2-1, the V gene TRBV2; D remains ambiguous. V was pared by 8 bases and J by 7 bases, with 9 bases between. The CDR3 contains 11 residues. Germline V CDR1 and CDR2: SNHLY, FYNNEI. CDR3 sequence: CASAAVNEQFF. The CDR3 nucleotides read TGTGCCAGCGCGGCGGTTAATGAGCAGTTCTTC.

The rearrangement links TRBV27 to TRBJ2-1, with 7 bases identical to TRBD1. This CDR3 contains 15 residues. J lost 8 bases, V lost 3 bases, and 10 bases had no gene match. CDR1 and CDR2 (germline): MNHEY, SMNVEV (reference sequence). CDR3 sequence (DNA): TGTGCCAGCAGTTTGACCAGGACAGGAGCTTATGAGCAGTTCTTC. It specifies CASSLTRTGAYEQFF.

J is TRBJ2-1 and V is TRBV6-5; TRBD2 matches 10 bases. V dropped 5 bases and J dropped 4; count of bases not matched to a gene: 5. There are 15 residues in the CDR3. CDR1 and CDR2 (germline): MNHEY, SVGAGI. The CDR3: CASSLLAGEYNEQFF. The DNA of the CDR3 is TGTGCCAGCAGTCTGCTAGCGGGGGAGTACAATGAGCAGTTCTTC.

The CDR3 region has the DNA TGCGCCAGCAGTGAGAGTCGTGGCTTCTCTGGAAACACCATATATTTT. This encodes CASSESRGFSGNTIYF. The chain couples TRBV10-2 to TRBJ1-3; no firm D call. The CDR3 is made up of 16 amino acids. Trimming left V 2 bases short and J 0 bases short, with 11 bases between. Germline values: CDR1 WSHSY, CDR2 SAAADI.

The chain is built from TRBV9 and TRBJ2-7; TRBD1 matches at 7 bases. Germline CDR1 SGDLS, CDR2 YYNGEE. Germline trimming cut 4 bases from V and 2 bases from J; bases unmatched to any gene: 6. CDR3 size: 14 residues. The CDR3 bases are TGTGCCAGCAGCCAGACCGGGACAGCCTACGAGCAGTACTTC. As protein: CASSQTGTAYEQYF.

This rearrangement joins TRBV7-3 to TRBJ1-3; tentatively, D is TRBD1 (5 bases). The V and J ends lost 4 bases and 9 bases respectively, with 16 bases between them. Per germline, CDR1 SGHTA and CDR2 FQGTGA. The CDR3 contains 14 residues. The CDR3 protein is CASSSQPAGGTIYF. Here the CDR3 DNA reads TGTGCCAGCAGCTCCCAACCTGCGGGGGGCACCATATATTTT.

The gene calls are TRBV11-2 and TRBJ1-1, with D uncertain. The CDR3 runs 13 residues. CDR1 SGHAT and CDR2 FQNNGV come from the germline V gene. Trimming stripped 1 base from V and 1 base from J, with 4 bases between. The CDR3 loop is CASSLGANTEAFF. The CDR3 nucleotides read TGTGCCAGCAGCTTAGGGGCGAACACTGAAGCTTTCTTT.

V is TRBV27 and J is TRBJ2-1; TRBD2 matches 8 bases. After removal of 7 bases from V and 6 bases from J, the junction contained 11 bases not matched to a gene. The CDR3 covers 15 residues. Germline V gives CDR1 MNHEY, CDR2 SMNVEV (reference sequence). For the CDR3, the DNA is TGTGCCAGCAAATGGAGCGGGGGCCCCCTCAATGAGCAGTTCTTC. Amino acid sequence: CASKWSGGPLNEQFF.

The rearrangement uses TRBV29-1 and TRBJ2-2; TRBD1 matches 8 bases. Germline CDR1 reads SQVTM; CDR2 reads ANQGSEA. Unmatched junction bases numbered 4, after V lost 6 bases and J lost 7 bases. The CDR3 is 12 residues long. The CDR3 DNA reads TGCAGCGTCGACAGGGGAAGCGGGGAGCTGTTTTTT. Protein product: CSVDRGSGELFF.

This chain links TRBV7-9 with TRBJ1-1, with TRBD1 as a possible D gene (5 bases). Germline CDR1 is SEHNR and CDR2 is FQNEAQ (reference sequence). The ends were cut back, 1 base at V and 5 bases at J, with 8 bases in the middle. This CDR3 has 13 amino acids. The CDR3 DNA reads as TGTGCCAGCAGCTTAGGGGAGGGGACTGAAGCTTTCTTT. Residues: CASSLGEGTEAFF.

The chain joins TRBV4-1 to TRBJ2-1; 8 nucleotides align to TRBD2. CDR1 is MGHRA and CDR2 is YSYEKL in the germline V gene. V dropped 0 bases and J dropped 6; count of bases not matched to a gene: 4. This CDR3 has 15 amino acids. The CDR3 DNA is TGCGCCAGCAGCCAAGAGCCCGGGACTAGCAATGAGCAGTTCTTC. Translated: CASSQEPGTSNEQFF.

This clone was seen once. The chain uses TRBV11-2 and TRBJ2-7; 11 nucleotides agree with TRBD2. The CDR3 length is 16 residues. V shed 5 bases and J 2 bases; nucleotides not matched to a gene: 8. Per germline, CDR1 SGHAT and CDR2 FQNNGV. The chain's CDR3 is CASSAPRLAGTYEQYF. The CDR3 bases are TGTGCCAGCAGCGCCCCTCGACTAGCGGGGACCTACGAGCAGTACTTC.